The entry below gives a single TCR beta chain sequence along with its context. The sample comes from a study of blood T cell repertoires in COVID-19. Sequenced by immunoSEQ multiplex PCR; TCRdb stores in-frame clones only, minus some. The table lists more than 250,000 clones, more than 70% of them singletons. Trimming took 0 bases from V and 0 from J, leaving 10 bases between them. This CDR3 has 17 residues. Germline CDR1 reads SGHKS; CDR2 reads YYEKEE (reference sequence). The sequencing sample was made of peripheral blood. This sequence joins TRBV5-5 and TRBJ1-6, with a tentative D call TRBD1 (5 bases). The origin of this receptor is a woman under 40 with COVID-19, enrolled during active disease. The CDR3 loop is CASSLVDSLSYNSPLHF. In DNA, the CDR3 is TGTGCCAGCAGCTTGGTCGACAGCCTCTCCTATAATTCACCCCTCCACTTT.